This T cell receptor (beta chain) stems from a study of cytomegalovirus exposure and HLA in healthy donors. Study details: The approximately 120 validation repertoires matched the 650 to 850 first-cohort repertoires in platform, a later analysis reported.

Germline V gene sequence: CDR1 MDHEN, CDR2 SYDVKM. J was trimmed by 8 bases and V by 3 bases; bases with no gene match: 4. The CDR3 sequence is 15 residues long. General study results and limits: Subsequent analysis found a tendency for first-cohort TCR clusters to co-occur within the 95 to 150 validation repertoires. High specificity and sensitivity for cytomegalovirus status were reported for the classifier. About 150 TCR beta chains were listed as cytomegalovirus-associated.

The data were produced by immunoSEQ multiplex PCR, yet TCRdb's version contains in-frame clones alone and is incomplete. Here the sample spans about 74,000 clones, approximately 93% being singletons. In the case of this clone: Its matching antigen is unknown.

The specimen was PBMCs. The chain recombines TRBV28 with TRBJ1-4, with 12 bases matching TRBD1. The origin of this receptor is a man in his late teens or twenties in good health and CMV-seropositive. In DNA, the CDR3 is TGTGCCAGCAGTTTTGTGGGACAGGGGGCGGAAAAACTGTTTTTT. Translated, it gives CASSFVGQGAEKLFF.